The TCR beta chain under discussion was sequenced for a study of blood T cell repertoires in COVID-19 (dated by TCRdb to about 2020). As for the study more broadly: Samples covering the acute and convalescent phases of COVID-19 were provided by collaborators in the United States, Italy and Spain. Subjects who had been exposed to COVID-19, were actively infected with it, or had recovered from it provided the deeply sampled blood TCRbeta repertoires that made up the dataset. The material from the prospective study consisted of cDNA or gDNA derived from T cells, B-cell-depleted T cells, or PBMCs. Nearly every sample came with metadata listing a de-identified subject ID, COVID-19 status, age in years and sex. HLA class I and class II types, where available, came from metadata supplied by the sample provider rather than from assay-based typing. The repertoires were made available in a free public database intended to serve as a resource for research on the immune response to SARS-CoV-2. The samples were drawn from two sources: the first 160 participants of the ongoing ImmuneRACE study, and fewer than 1,500 subjects contributed by 6 global collaborators.

Each collaborating institution followed its own protocols to collect whole blood in K2EDTA tubes. Collaborator samples were shipped for TCRbeta analysis as frozen whole blood, isolated PBMCs, or DNA extracted from either sample type. Of note for this clone: This clone's antigen is unknown. Base qualities are not recorded, but no much larger clone differs from it by a single base.

What the study reported, not specific to this receptor: Clinical and demographic metadata were provided uncurated, with the amount varying by source and participant.

The immunoSEQ Assay, a bias-controlled multiplex PCR, was used to amplify TCRbeta CDR3 regions from genomic DNA. From the authors' description of their analysis: The number of nucleated cells in each sample was estimated by amplification of reference gene primers within the assay. To quantify the absolute abundance of each unique TCRbeta CDR3 rearrangement, sequence reads were collapsed and filtered. Productive Simpson clonality was computed per sample as the square root of Simpson's diversity index over productive rearrangements. TCRdb obtained this table from immuneACCESS and retained in-frame rearrangements with V and J assigned. These tables miss some clones; where compared with another copy, unresolved V genes account for less than half of the shortfall, and the remainder is unexplained. Clonal size and the V and J genes are those of that table, whereas D and trimming came from the DNA. Counted in this sample were 65,000 to 75,000 clones; roughly 87% of them appeared once. 25% to 30% of the sample rests with the top ten.

V lost 6 bases and J lost 6 bases, and the count of bases not matched to a germline gene is 5. The CDR3, from cysteine to phenylalanine, totals 14 residues. Left in the record is the CDR3 DNA by itself, 42 bases read in frame from the first base. Reading the germline V gene gives CDR1 SGDLS and CDR2 YYNGEE. Sequenced: peripheral blood. This receptor was identified in an elderly woman with active or convalescent COVID-19. The receptor chain draws on TRBV9 and TRBJ2-2; the central 10 bases match TRBD2. The CDR3 loop reads CASTGTSESGELFF. The DNA sequence is TGTGCCAGCACCGGGACTAGCGAATCCGGGGAGCTGTTTTTT. Joined to the reference TRBV9 and TRBJ2-2 proteins, this CDR3 gives the full variable domain: DSGVTQTPKHLITATGQRVTLRCSPRSGDLSVYWYQQSLDQGLQFLIQYYNGEERAKGNILERFSAQQFPDLHSELNLSSLELGDSALYFCASTGTSESGELFFGEGSRLTVL.